One and the same sample provided the 16 T cell receptor beta chains below, sequenced in a study of PD-L1 blockade in urothelial cancer. Data came from immunoSEQ multiplex PCR; TCRdb stores just in-frame clones and leaves some out. The repertoire consists of 50,000 or so clones, with roughly 80% occurring once and the leading ten covering more than 3%. The time point is: pretreatment peripheral blood. The sample here was PBMCs, taken around atezolizumab (anti-PD-L1) treatment. The receptor source for this set is a man between 70 and 80 years old with urothelial cancer.

The V gene is TRBV11-3, the J gene TRBJ2-1; TRBD1 might be the D (7 bases). V lost 5 bases and J lost 1, with 15 bases in between. The CDR3 has 16 residues. The germline V gene has CDR1 SGHNT and CDR2 YENEEA. The chain's CDR3 is CASSQGAGGSYNEQFF. For the CDR3, the DNA is TGTGCCAGCAGCCAAGGGGCAGGGGGGTCCTACAATGAGCAGTTCTTC.

This clone has only one observation. The rearrangement links TRBV7-2 to TRBJ1-1, with D tentatively TRBD1 (6 bases). The CDR3 loop spans 16 amino acids. Trimming removed 2 bases from V and 4 bases from J, with 17 bases in between. Germline CDR1 reads SGHTA; CDR2 reads FQGNSA. CDR3 region: CASSLRGTAAGTEAFF. CDR3 bases: TGTGCCAGCAGCTTAAGGGGGACCGCGGCGGGCACTGAAGCTTTCTTT.

This clone was picked up one time. The chain links TRBV6-1 to TRBJ1-2; unclear D gene. The ends were cut back, 9 bases at V and 0 bases at J, with 14 bases in the middle. From germline, CDR1 is MNHNS and CDR2 SASEGT. CDR3 length: 14 residues. DNA of the CDR3: TGTGCCAGTGGACTGTCACTAGCTAACTATGGCTACACCTTC. It codes for CASGLSLANYGYTF.

The V call is TRBV5-4, the J call TRBJ2-7; TRBD2 is a possible D gene (6 bases). Trimming shortened V by 0 bases and J by 4 bases, and 14 bases separated the two germline ends. From germline, CDR1 is SGHNT and CDR2 YYREEE (reference sequence). The CDR3 sequence is 15 residues long. The CDR3 spells CASSLGRGNRYEQYF. For the CDR3, the DNA is TGTGCCAGCAGCTTGGGACGGGGGAACAGGTACGAGCAGTACTTC.

CDR3 loop: CASSVTSGRRSEQFF. In nucleotides, the CDR3 is TGTGCCAGCAGCGTTACTAGCGGGAGACGTAGTGAGCAGTTCTTC. The chain employs TRBV9 and TRBJ2-1; 11 bases line up with TRBD2. This CDR3 has 15 residues. Losses at the gene ends were 2 bases for V and 9 bases for J; bases not matched to a gene: 7. Germline V gene lookup returns CDR1 SGDLS and CDR2 YYNGEE.

Comments on this clone: Other DNA sequences in this specimen translate into the identical CDR3. CDR3: CASSLLSSYNEQFF. For the CDR3, the DNA is TGTGCCAGCAGTCTCCTGAGCTCCTACAATGAGCAGTTCTTC. This sequence joins TRBV2 and TRBJ2-1; D remains unclear. The CDR3 covers 14 residues. The ends were cut back, 5 bases at V and 0 bases at J, with 8 bases in the middle. The germline gives CDR1 SNHLY, CDR2 FYNNEI.

V gene TRBV27 combines with J gene TRBJ2-1; a weak D match, TRBD2 (6 bases). Germline V lookup: CDR1 MNHEY, CDR2 SMNVEV (reference sequence). The CDR3 contains 16 residues. V was cut by 5 bases and J by 1 base, with 15 bases left in between. In DNA, the CDR3 is TGTGCCAGCAGTCCCTCCCCCGCGGGATCCTACAATGAGCAGTTCTTC. Translated: CASSPSPAGSYNEQFF.

The chain recombines TRBV7-9 with TRBJ2-3; a possible D gene is TRBD2 (5 bases). Germline CDR1 reads SEHNR; CDR2 reads FQNEAQ (reference sequence). Trimming took off 1 base at V and 0 bases at J, with 8 bases between the two ends. The CDR3 runs to 15 residues. The CDR3 sequence is CASSLGGYSTDTQYF. In nucleotides, the CDR3 is TGTGCCAGCAGCTTAGGAGGGTATAGCACAGATACGCAGTATTTT.

The V call is TRBV5-8, the J call TRBJ1-6; tentative D call: TRBD1 (5 bases). Between the trimmed V and J ends, which lost 4 bases and 4 bases, there was a span of 12 bases. Germline V lookup: CDR1 SGHTS, CDR2 YDEGEE. The length of the CDR3 is 15 residues. DNA for the CDR3: TGTGCCAGCAGCCCCTGGGCAGGGTATAATTCACCCCTCCACTTT. Translated: CASSPWAGYNSPLHF. The full variable domain, completed using reference TRBV5-8 and TRBJ1-6, is EAGVTQSPTHLIKTRGQQATLRCSPISGHTSVYWYQQALGLGLQFLLWYDEGEERNRGNFPPRFSGRQFPNYSSELNVNALELEDSALYLCASSPWAGYNSPLHFGNGTRLTVT.

The chain employs TRBV19 and TRBJ2-3; D perhaps matches TRBD2 (7 bases). The CDR3 contains 14 residues. Germline lookup yields CDR1 LNHDA and CDR2 SQIVND (reference sequence). Trimming pared 5 bases from V and 1 base from J, leaving 10 bases between. CDR3 sequence (DNA): TGTGCCAGTAGTTCGGGGGGCCGCACAGATACGCAGTATTTT. As protein: CASSSGGRTDTQYF.

This rearrangement joins TRBV7-3 to TRBJ2-2; D is perhaps TRBD2 (6 bases). Trimming took off 5 bases at V and 1 base at J, with 11 bases between the two ends. CDR1 is SGHTA and CDR2 is FQGTGA in the germline V gene. This CDR3 spans 15 amino acids. For the CDR3, the DNA is TGTGCCAGCAGCCCGGGACTCATGAACACCGGGGAGCTGTTTTTT. Amino acid sequence: CASSPGLMNTGELFF. The full variable domain, with the rest looked up from reference TRBV7-3 and TRBJ2-2, is GAGVSQTPSNKVTEKGKYVELRCDPISGHTALYWYRQSLGQGPEFLIYFQGTGAADDSGLPNDRFFAVRPEGSVSTLKIQRTERGDSAVYLCASSPGLMNTGELFFGEGSRLTVL.

CDR3 DNA sequence: TGTGCCAGCAGCCGGGGTAGTGTGGACAATGAGCAGTTCTTC. As protein: CASSRGSVDNEQFF. V usage is TRBV6-5 and J usage is TRBJ2-1; possibly TRBD2 for D (5 bases). Germline V gives CDR1 MNHEY, CDR2 SVGAGI. Trimming took off 6 bases at V and 5 bases at J, with 14 bases between the two ends. This CDR3 has 14 amino acids.

CDR3 loop: CASSRQGRNYGYTF. The CDR3 DNA follows: TGTGCCAGCAGTCGACAGGGAAGAAACTATGGCTACACCTTC. The chain combines TRBV6-1 with TRBJ1-2, with 7 nucleotides matching TRBD1. This CDR3 region has 14 residues. The germline gives CDR1 MNHNS, CDR2 SASEGT. J lost 2 bases, V lost 5 bases, and 5 bases had no gene match.

The chain is built from TRBV2 and TRBJ2-5, with D possibly matching TRBD2 (5 bases). With 8 bases removed from V and 5 bases from J, the gap between germline ends came to 15 bases. There are 13 residues in the CDR3. The germline V gene encodes CDR1 SNHLY and CDR2 FYNNEI. The CDR3 DNA sequence: TGTGCCAGCTGGACTGGCTTGGGTGAGACCCAGTACTTC. It translates to CASWTGLGETQYF.

The chain carries TRBV18 and TRBJ2-4; 10 nucleotides match TRBD1. J gave up 7 bases and V 3 bases, and 6 bases lay outside the gene matches. The CDR3 is 15 residues long. CDR1 and CDR2 (germline): KGHSH, LQKENI. Here the CDR3 reads CASSPDRGRGNIQYF. CDR3 coding DNA: TGTGCCAGCTCACCCGACAGGGGGCGCGGGAACATTCAGTACTTC. Full variable domain (outside the CDR3, taken from reference TRBV18 and TRBJ2-4): NAGVMQNPRHLVRRRGQEARLRCSPMKGHSHVYWYRQLPEEGLKFMVYLQKENIIDESGMPKERFSAEFPKEGPSILRIQQVVRGDSAAYFCASSPDRGRGNIQYFGAGTRLSVL.

In its sample, this clone was seen many times. The rearrangement uses TRBV2 and TRBJ1-1; TRBD1 matches 9 bases. CDR3 length equals 14 residues. V gave up 6 bases and J gave up 3 bases; unmatched junction bases: 5. CDR1 is SNHLY and CDR2 is FYNNEI in the germline V gene. For the CDR3, the DNA is TGTGCCAGCAGGGTACAGGGGGCTTACACTGAAGCTTTCTTT. Amino acids: CASRVQGAYTEAFF.